The 23 T cell receptor beta chains below were found in one sample sequenced in a study of cytomegalovirus exposure and HLA in healthy donors. Both 60 Vbeta primers and 13 Jbeta primers went into the PCR. TCRdb's table, derived via immunoSEQ multiplex PCR, lists solely in-frame clones and lacks some. The ten most abundant clones cover about 0.9% of a sample with more than 200,000 clones. Sequencing was performed on PBMCs. The source is a woman aged 25 to 39 in good health and CMV-seropositive.

CDR3 loop: CAIGQAETQYF. Written as DNA, the CDR3 is TGTGCCATCGGACAGGCAGAGACCCAGTACTTC. The rearrangement uses TRBV10-3 and TRBJ2-5, with TRBD1 matching over 7 bases. CDR1 is ENHRY, CDR2 SYGVKD, per germline. Losses at the gene ends were 8 bases for V and 4 bases for J; bases not matched to a gene: 1. CDR3 length equals 11 residues.

The gene calls are TRBV7-9 and TRBJ1-6; unclear D gene. The germline gives CDR1 SEHNR, CDR2 FQNEAQ (reference sequence). The CDR3 sequence is 15 residues long. The V end lost 0 bases, the J end lost 12 bases, and 15 bases lay between the germline ends. CDR3 DNA sequence: TGTGCCAGCAGCTTAGCGGTCAGTCAGCTAGAACCCCTCCACTTT. Protein product: CASSLAVSQLEPLHF. The full variable domain, with the rest looked up from reference TRBV7-9 and TRBJ1-6, is DTGVSQNPRHKITKRGQNVTFRCDPISEHNRLYWYRQTLGQGPEFLTYFQNEAQLEKSRLLSDRFSAERPKGSFSTLEIQRTEQGDSAMYLCASSLAVSQLEPLHFGNGTRLTVT.

The rearrangement uses TRBV19 and TRBJ1-1; TRBD1 matches at 9 bases. Germline V gene sequence: CDR1 LNHDA, CDR2 SQIVND (reference sequence). The J segment lost 1 base and the V segment lost 6 bases, leaving 3 bases of the junction unmatched. The CDR3 runs 14 residues. The CDR3 nucleotides are TGTGCCAGTAGCCAGACAGGGGGGAACACTGAAGCTTTCTTT. Translation gives CASSQTGGNTEAFF.

This chain links TRBV28 with TRBJ2-7, with a tentative D call TRBD1 (6 bases). This CDR3 has 11 residues. Trimming shortened V by 5 bases and J by 7 bases, and 9 bases separated the two germline ends. Germline V gives CDR1 MDHEN, CDR2 SYDVKM. The CDR3 region is CASSPRGEQYF. The DNA for the CDR3 is TGTGCCAGCAGTCCCAGGGGTGAGCAGTACTTC.

The chain links TRBV5-1 to TRBJ1-1; 8 bases match TRBD1. CDR3 length: 15 residues. Germline V lookup: CDR1 SGHRS, CDR2 YFSETQ. After removal of 2 bases from V and 4 bases from J, the junction contained 7 bases not matched to a gene. The CDR3 loop is CASSLQTGASTEAFF. CDR3 nucleotide sequence: TGCGCCAGCAGCTTACAGACAGGGGCGAGCACTGAAGCTTTCTTT.

On this clone itself: This CDR3 fails to terminate in the conserved phenylalanine or tryptophan, so it likely reflects a read error. This chain links TRBV5-1 with TRBJ1-1, with D tentatively TRBD1 (5 bases). Per germline, CDR1 SGHRS and CDR2 YFSETQ. Trimming cost V 0 bases and J 1 base, with 10 bases left between them. The CDR3 is 15 residues long. The CDR3 loop is CASSLGDQGNTEAFS. CDR3 nucleotides: TGCGCCAGCAGCTTGGGGGACCAGGGGAACACTGAAGCTTTCTCT.

The rearrangement uses TRBV4-3 and TRBJ1-5; D unresolved. Germline V gene sequence: CDR1 LGHNA, CDR2 YSLEER. The ends were cut back, 0 bases at V and 3 bases at J, with 3 bases in the middle. The CDR3 has 13 amino acids. CDR3 amino acids: CASSQEHNQPQHF. The CDR3 nucleotides read TGCGCCAGCAGCCAAGAACACAATCAGCCCCAGCATTTT.

The chain employs TRBV28 and TRBJ1-5; D not resolved. CDR3 length: 14 amino acids. In germline, CDR1 is MDHEN, CDR2 SYDVKM. Trimming pared 7 bases from V and 3 bases from J, leaving 13 bases between. The CDR3 is CASTRDGNNQPQHF. DNA of the CDR3: TGTGCCAGCACCCGTGACGGGAACAATCAGCCCCAGCATTTT.

The chain is built from TRBV10-1 and TRBJ2-1; no clear D gene. The CDR3 has 13 amino acids. V lost 4 bases to trimming and J lost 7 bases, with 11 bases between them. Germline-derived CDR1 and CDR2 are WNHNN and SYGVQD (reference sequence). The CDR3 protein is CASSAYGWNEQFF. In nucleotides, the CDR3 is TGCGCCAGCAGTGCCTACGGGTGGAATGAGCAGTTCTTC.

J is TRBJ1-2 and V is TRBV19, with 8 nucleotides matching TRBD1. Trimming cost V 3 bases and J 3 bases; bases outside gene matches: 6. Germline V gene data show CDR1 as LNHDA and CDR2 as SQIVND (reference sequence). The CDR3 loop spans 15 amino acids. CDR3 loop: CASSIRPDRDYGYTF. CDR3 in DNA: TGTGCCAGTAGTATTCGCCCGGACAGGGACTATGGCTACACCTTC.

The chain joins TRBV5-1 to TRBJ2-7; 7 bases line up with TRBD1. CDR3 size: 14 residues. The germline V gene encodes CDR1 SGHRS and CDR2 YFSETQ. V shed 2 bases and J 7 bases; nucleotides not matched to a gene: 9. DNA of the CDR3: TGCGCCAGCAGCTTTGACAGGGCGAGGTTGGAGCAGTACTTC. Protein sequence: CASSFDRARLEQYF.

The V and J genes are TRBV9 and TRBJ2-3; D may be TRBD2 (6 bases). Germline loops: CDR1 SGDLS, CDR2 YYNGEE. The CDR3 spans 14 residues. V was trimmed by 4 bases and J by 0 bases, leaving 9 bases between them. The CDR3 region has the DNA TGTGCCAGCAGCAGGGACTCTAGCACAGATACGCAGTATTTT. The encoded protein is CASSRDSSTDTQYF.

The chain has TRBV18 and TRBJ1-2; 9 nucleotides line up with TRBD1. CDR1 is KGHSH and CDR2 is LQKENI in the germline V gene. V was clipped by 3 bases and J by 7 bases; unmatched bases: 12. The CDR3 runs 16 residues. Here the CDR3 reads CASSPTGTGWSGGYTF. CDR3 bases: TGTGCCAGCTCACCGACCGGGACAGGGTGGTCGGGTGGCTACACCTTC. The full variable domain, its missing parts supplied by reference TRBV18 and TRBJ1-2, is NAGVMQNPRHLVRRRGQEARLRCSPMKGHSHVYWYRQLPEEGLKFMVYLQKENIIDESGMPKERFSAEFPKEGPSILRIQQVVRGDSAAYFCASSPTGTGWSGGYTFGSGTRLTVV.

This rearrangement joins TRBV14 to TRBJ2-1; a possible D gene is TRBD1 (5 bases). CDR3 length equals 15 residues. Germline CDR1 and CDR2: SGHDN and FVKESK. Trimming stripped 0 bases from V and 8 bases from J, with 14 bases between. DNA for the CDR3: TGTGCCAGCAGCCAAGATAGTGACAGACCCGATGAGCAGTTCTTC. This sequence encodes CASSQDSDRPDEQFF.

V and J are TRBV29-1 and TRBJ2-1; 8 nucleotides agree with TRBD2. The germline V gene has CDR1 SQVTM and CDR2 ANQGSEA. V shed 0 bases and J 6 bases; nucleotides not matched to a gene: 7. The CDR3 loop spans 15 amino acids. DNA of the CDR3: TGCAGCGTTGAAGATCAAGCGGGAGTAAGCAATGAGCAGTTCTTC. This translates into CSVEDQAGVSNEQFF.

The DNA for the CDR3 is TGTGCCAGCAGCTTCCCCGCGGGGTATGGGGCCAACGTCCTGACTTTC. This codes for CASSFPAGYGANVLTF. The chain carries TRBV7-9 and TRBJ2-6, with D possibly matching TRBD2 (6 bases). The CDR3 is 16 residues long. Germline V gene lookup returns CDR1 SEHNR and CDR2 FQNEAQ (reference sequence). Trimming took 3 bases from V and 3 from J, leaving 12 bases between them. The complete variable domain, with remaining parts taken from reference TRBV7-9 and TRBJ2-6, reads DTGVSQNPRHKITKRGQNVTFRCDPISEHNRLYWYRQTLGQGPEFLTYFQNEAQLEKSRLLSDRFSAERPKGSFSTLEIQRTEQGDSAMYLCASSFPAGYGANVLTFGAGSRLTVL.

Here the CDR3 reads CASSLDRSSYEQYF. The CDR3 bases are TGTGCCAGCAGTTTGGACAGGAGCTCCTACGAGCAGTACTTC. The V gene is TRBV2, the J gene TRBJ2-7; 7 bases align to TRBD1. Trimming took 5 bases from V and 0 from J; bases not matched to a gene: 4. This CDR3 spans 14 amino acids. Germline V gives CDR1 SNHLY, CDR2 FYNNEI.

The rearrangement uses TRBV30 and TRBJ1-1; D is possibly TRBD1 (6 bases). This CDR3 is 13 amino acids long. From germline, CDR1 is GTSNPN and CDR2 SVGIG (reference sequence). Deletions cut 3 bases from V and 4 bases from J, with 12 bases between. CDR3 amino acids: CAWRSQGSTEAFF. In nucleotides, the CDR3 is TGTGCCTGGAGGTCACAGGGATCCACTGAAGCTTTCTTT.

V usage is TRBV6-5 and J usage is TRBJ1-2; 8 nucleotides match TRBD1. This CDR3 has 13 amino acids. The V gene's germline CDR1 is MNHEY and CDR2 SVGAGI. J was trimmed by 7 bases and V by 1 base; bases with no gene match: 2. The CDR3 sequence: CASSYFGQGGYTF. CDR3 bases: TGTGCCAGCAGTTACTTCGGACAGGGTGGCTACACCTTC.

The V and J genes are TRBV2 and TRBJ2-7, with TRBD1 matching over 12 bases. Per the germline V gene, CDR1 is SNHLY and CDR2 is FYNNEI. V was pared by 8 bases and J by 4 bases, with 3 bases of the junction left unmatched. This CDR3 has 13 amino acids. The CDR3 region is CASGTGGIYEQYF. The CDR3 bases are TGTGCCAGCGGGACAGGGGGCATTTACGAGCAGTACTTC.

The J gene is TRBJ2-1, the V gene TRBV7-6; 10 nucleotides align to TRBD2. V shed 6 bases, J shed 6 bases, and the junction held 5 bases outside the gene matches. This CDR3 is 14 amino acids long. The germline gives CDR1 SGHVS, CDR2 FNYEAQ. CDR3 sequence: CASSFASGGNEQFF. The DNA of the CDR3 is TGTGCCAGCAGTTTTGCTAGCGGGGGCAATGAGCAGTTCTTC. Supplemented by reference TRBV7-6 and TRBJ2-1, the full variable domain reads GAGVSQSPRYKVTKRGQDVALRCDPISGHVSLYWYRQALGQGPEFLTYFNYEAQQDKSGLPNDRFSAERPEGSISTLTIQRTEQRDSAMYRCASSFASGGNEQFFGPGTRLTVL.

The chain carries TRBV19 and TRBJ2-2; D is unresolved. V lost 2 bases and J lost 6, with 10 bases in between. There are 14 residues in the CDR3. Germline V gene sequence: CDR1 LNHDA, CDR2 SQIVND (reference sequence). The CDR3 sequence is CASSIKSRAGELFF. The CDR3 bases are TGTGCCAGTAGTATAAAAAGTCGGGCCGGGGAGCTGTTTTTT.

The genes are TRBV7-7 and TRBJ2-7; 10 nucleotides agree with TRBD1. With 5 bases clipped from V and 5 bases from J, the junction kept 3 bases outside the gene matches. The CDR3 loop spans 13 amino acids. CDR1 and CDR2 (germline): SSHAT, FNYEAQ (reference sequence). CDR3 sequence reads: CASSTGQGNEQYF. Here the CDR3 DNA reads TGTGCCAGCAGCACGGGACAGGGGAACGAGCAGTACTTC.